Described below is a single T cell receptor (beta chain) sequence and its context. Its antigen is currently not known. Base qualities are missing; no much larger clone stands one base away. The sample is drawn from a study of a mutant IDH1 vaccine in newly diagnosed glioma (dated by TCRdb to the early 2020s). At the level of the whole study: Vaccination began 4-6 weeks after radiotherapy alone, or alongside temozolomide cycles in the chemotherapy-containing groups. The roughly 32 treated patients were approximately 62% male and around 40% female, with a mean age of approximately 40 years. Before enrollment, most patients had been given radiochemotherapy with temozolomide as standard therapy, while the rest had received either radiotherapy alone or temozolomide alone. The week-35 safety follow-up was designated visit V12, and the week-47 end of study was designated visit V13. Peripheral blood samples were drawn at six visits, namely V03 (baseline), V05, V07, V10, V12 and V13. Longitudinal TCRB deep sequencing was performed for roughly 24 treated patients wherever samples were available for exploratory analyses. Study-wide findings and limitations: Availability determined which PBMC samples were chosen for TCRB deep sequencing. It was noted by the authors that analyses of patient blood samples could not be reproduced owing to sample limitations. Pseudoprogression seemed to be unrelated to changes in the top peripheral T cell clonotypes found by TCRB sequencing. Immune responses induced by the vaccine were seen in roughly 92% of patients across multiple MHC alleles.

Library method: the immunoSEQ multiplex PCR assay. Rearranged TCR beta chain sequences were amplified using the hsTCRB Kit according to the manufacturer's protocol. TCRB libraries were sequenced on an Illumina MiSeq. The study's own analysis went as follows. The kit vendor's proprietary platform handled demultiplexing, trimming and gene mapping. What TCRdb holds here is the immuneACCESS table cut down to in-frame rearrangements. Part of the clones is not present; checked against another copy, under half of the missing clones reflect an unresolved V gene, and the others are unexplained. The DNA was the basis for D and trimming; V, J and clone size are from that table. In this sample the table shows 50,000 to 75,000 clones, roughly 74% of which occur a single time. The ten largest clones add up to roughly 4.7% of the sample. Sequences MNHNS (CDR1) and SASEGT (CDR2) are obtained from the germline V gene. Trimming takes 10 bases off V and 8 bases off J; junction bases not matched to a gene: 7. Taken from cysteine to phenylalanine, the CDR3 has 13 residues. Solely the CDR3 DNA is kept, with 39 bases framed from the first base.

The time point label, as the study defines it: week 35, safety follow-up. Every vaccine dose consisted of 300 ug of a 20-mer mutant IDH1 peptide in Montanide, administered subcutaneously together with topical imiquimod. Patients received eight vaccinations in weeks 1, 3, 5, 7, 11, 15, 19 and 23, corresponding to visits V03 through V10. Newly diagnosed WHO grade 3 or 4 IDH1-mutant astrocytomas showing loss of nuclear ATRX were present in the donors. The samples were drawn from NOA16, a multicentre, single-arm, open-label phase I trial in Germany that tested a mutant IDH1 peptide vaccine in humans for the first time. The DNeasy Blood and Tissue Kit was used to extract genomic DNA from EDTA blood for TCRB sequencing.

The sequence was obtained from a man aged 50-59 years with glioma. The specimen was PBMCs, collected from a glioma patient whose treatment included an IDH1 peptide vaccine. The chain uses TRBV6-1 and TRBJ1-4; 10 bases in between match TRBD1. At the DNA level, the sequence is TGTGCCACCCTGGGGACAGGGGACGAAAAACTGTTTTTT. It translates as CATLGTGDEKLFF.